This T cell receptor beta chain was captured in a study of blood T cell repertoires in COVID-19. Study details: Sources were T cells, B-cell-depleted T cells, or PBMCs; the material itself was cDNA or gDNA.

The CDR3 covers 16 residues. V lost 9 bases, J lost 0 bases, and 14 bases lay in between. Germline V gene sequence: CDR1 KGHDR, CDR2 SFDVKD. The method was immunoSEQ multiplex PCR; TCRdb's version includes in-frame clones alone and lacks a portion of them. The sample includes tens of thousands of clones, over 85% of them seen just once. The rearrangement joins TRBV24-1 to TRBJ2-6; a weak D match, TRBD2 (6 bases). This clonotype was sampled from a man in his forties or fifties with acute or convalescent COVID-19. The sample comprised peripheral blood. In DNA form, the CDR3 reads TGTGCCACCGGGGAGACTAGGAGCTCTGGGGCCAACGTCCTGACTTTC. This codes for CATGETRSSGANVLTF.